Presented here are 18 T cell receptor beta chains from one specimen sequenced in a study of blood T cell repertoires in COVID-19 (dated by TCRdb to about 2020). Libraries were built with the immunoSEQ multiplex PCR assay. The clones in this table, taken by TCRdb from immuneACCESS, are in-frame only. Not every clone is retained; where verified, under half of the shortfall comes from an unresolved V gene, and the cause of the rest is unknown. The sample data list 100,000 to 150,000 clones, and over 75% of these were observed just once. The ten biggest clones cover about 2% of the sample. The sequenced material came from peripheral blood. These receptors were obtained from a man between 70 and 80 years old with active COVID-19.

This chain joins TRBV5-1 and TRBJ2-7; D is perhaps TRBD1 (7 bases). There are 13 residues in the CDR3. Trimming stripped 6 bases from V and 1 base from J, with 11 bases between. In germline, CDR1 is SGHRS, CDR2 YFSETQ. The CDR3 loop is CASNPGGSYEQYF. The CDR3 DNA reads as TGCGCCAGCAACCCAGGGGGGTCCTACGAGCAGTACTTC.

The chain combines TRBV7-9 with TRBJ1-1; 8 nucleotides match TRBD1. Losses at the gene ends were 5 bases for V and 1 base for J; bases not matched to a gene: 12. This CDR3 comprises 17 residues. Germline V gene sequence: CDR1 SEHNR, CDR2 FQNEAQ (reference sequence). The CDR3: CASSDMLLQGANTEAFF. The CDR3 bases are TGTGCCAGCAGCGATATGTTGCTCCAGGGGGCGAACACTGAAGCTTTCTTT.

On this clone: The junction and the germline gene differ at one end; a read error may be behind it. The V call is TRBV28, the J call TRBJ2-7, with 7 bases fitting TRBD2. The germline V gene has CDR1 MDHEN and CDR2 SYDVKM. The CDR3 is 14 residues long. DNA of the CDR3: TGTGCCAGCAGTTTACCTAGCGGAGGCTACGAGCAGTGCTTC. Its protein product is CASSLPSGGYEQCF.

As concerns this clone: Its ends do not fully match the called genes, so a read error is possible. This rearrangement joins TRBV7-2 to TRBJ2-3; 9 bases agree with TRBD1. Germline lookup yields CDR1 SGHTA and CDR2 FQGNSA. The CDR3 is made up of 15 amino acids. The CDR3 protein is CASSLDRGDIDTQYF. Written as DNA, the CDR3 is TGTGCCAGCAGTTTAGACAGGGGGGATATCGATACGCAGTATTTT.

This rearrangement joins TRBV5-4 to TRBJ2-1; TRBD2 matches at 7 bases. V trimming: 7 bases; J trimming: 4 bases; junction bases outside the gene matches: 2. The CDR3 contains 12 residues. Looked up from germline, CDR1 is SGHNT and CDR2 is YYREEE (reference sequence). CDR3 DNA sequence: TGTGCCAGCGGGGGGGTTTACAATGAGCAGTTCTTC. It is translated as CASGGVYNEQFF.

CDR3 DNA sequence: TGTGCCAGCAGCCAAGAATACGGACTAGCGGCGTACGAGCAGTACTTC. This encodes CASSQEYGLAAYEQYF. The genes are TRBV4-2 and TRBJ2-7, with 10 bases that match TRBD2. V trimming: 0 bases; J trimming: 4 bases; junction bases outside the gene matches: 6. This CDR3 contains 16 residues. CDR1 and CDR2 (germline): LGHNA, YNFKEQ.

This chain joins TRBV7-9 and TRBJ1-6; possible D gene TRBD1, 6 bases. The ends were cut back, 2 bases at V and 10 bases at J, with 12 bases in the middle. Germline CDR1 is SEHNR and CDR2 is FQNEAQ (reference sequence). The CDR3 has 14 amino acids. CDR3 region: CASSLTGSGSPLHF. DNA for the CDR3: TGTGCCAGCAGCTTAACAGGGTCTGGGTCACCCCTCCACTTT. Complete variable domain (other parts from reference TRBV7-9 and TRBJ1-6): DTGVSQNPRHKITKRGQNVTFRCDPISEHNRLYWYRQTLGQGPEFLTYFQNEAQLEKSRLLSDRFSAERPKGSFSTLEIQRTEQGDSAMYLCASSLTGSGSPLHFGNGTRLTVT.

The chain carries TRBV28 and TRBJ2-1; 8 positions match TRBD2. CDR3 length: 16 amino acids. In germline, CDR1 is MDHEN, CDR2 SYDVKM. V lost 6 bases to trimming and J lost 8 bases; unmatched junction nucleotides: 15. CDR3 amino acids: CASRPGFGRAGDEQFF. CDR3 nucleotide sequence: TGTGCCAGCAGACCTGGGTTCGGGAGGGCTGGGGATGAGCAGTTCTTC.

This chain links TRBV6-1 with TRBJ2-5; tentative D call: TRBD2 (5 bases). This CDR3 region has 17 residues. V was clipped by 0 bases and J by 5 bases, with 19 bases between them. Germline V gene lookup returns CDR1 MNHNS and CDR2 SASEGT. The CDR3 sequence is CASSEAVSSWPEETQYF. The CDR3 nucleotides read TGTGCCAGCAGTGAAGCCGTCTCTAGCTGGCCCGAGGAGACCCAGTACTTC.

Here the CDR3 DNA reads TGCGCCAGCAGCCACGGGGTGTCGGATACGCAGTATTTT. Its translation: CASSHGVSDTQYF. The chain has TRBV4-1 and TRBJ2-3, with D maybe TRBD2 (5 bases). This CDR3 spans 13 amino acids. Germline V CDR1 and CDR2: MGHRA, YSYEKL. V was cut by 3 bases and J by 6 bases, with 10 bases left in between.

The J gene is TRBJ1-5, the V gene TRBV6-2 or TRBV6-3, with 8 bases that match TRBD1. After removal of 2 bases from V and 5 bases from J, the junction contained 11 bases not matched to a gene. CDR3 length: 17 residues. CDR1 is MNHEY, CDR2 SVGEGT, per germline. CDR3 sequence reads: CASSYPWRTGGDQPQHF. For the CDR3, the DNA is TGTGCCAGCAGTTACCCTTGGAGAACAGGGGGGGATCAGCCCCAGCATTTT.

Only a few counts were recorded for this clone. The V gene is TRBV14, the J gene TRBJ2-3; 10 bases fit TRBD2. Germline CDR1 is SGHDN and CDR2 is FVKESK. The length of the CDR3 is 18 residues. Germline trimming cut 0 bases from V and 2 bases from J; bases unmatched to any gene: 8. Here the CDR3 DNA reads TGTGCCAGCAGCCAAGAATCCCGACTAGCGGGTCTCACAGATACGCAGTATTTT. Amino acids: CASSQESRLAGLTDTQYF.

This chain links TRBV27 with TRBJ2-7, with 10 positions matching TRBD1. The germline CDR1 and CDR2 sequences are MNHEY and SMNVEV (reference sequence). The CDR3 spans 15 residues. J was trimmed by 3 bases and V by 6 bases; bases with no gene match: 8. The CDR3 DNA follows: TGTGCCAGCAGACGCGGGACAGGGGCCTTCTACGAGCAGTACTTC. Translated: CASRRGTGAFYEQYF.

V gene TRBV11-3 combines with J gene TRBJ2-1, with D tentatively TRBD2 (6 bases). From germline, CDR1 is SGHNT and CDR2 YENEEA. Trimming took 5 bases from V and 7 from J, leaving 9 bases between them. The CDR3 is 12 residues long. The CDR3 sequence is CASSQEGNEQFF. The CDR3 DNA sequence: TGTGCCAGCAGCCAGGAGGGGAATGAGCAGTTCTTC.

V usage is TRBV15 and J usage is TRBJ1-4, with TRBD1 as a possible D gene (6 bases). Looked up from germline, CDR1 is LNHNV and CDR2 is YYDKDF (reference sequence). There are 13 residues in the CDR3. V was cut by 1 base and J by 12 bases, with 12 bases left in between. CDR3 protein: CATSRAQGRELFF. CDR3 nucleotide sequence: TGTGCCACCAGCAGAGCGCAGGGGAGAGAACTGTTTTTT.

The chain uses TRBV5-1 and TRBJ2-7; 8 bases map to TRBD1. Germline-derived CDR1 and CDR2 are SGHRS and YFSETQ. CDR3 length: 13 residues. Trimming at V came to 4 bases and at J to 4 bases, leaving 4 bases not matched to a gene. The CDR3 protein is CASSVTGAYEQYF. CDR3 nucleotides: TGCGCCAGCAGCGTGACAGGGGCTTACGAGCAGTACTTC.

The chain uses TRBV19 and TRBJ2-1, with 7 bases aligning to TRBD2. There are 14 residues in the CDR3. Germline assignment: CDR1 LNHDA and CDR2 SQIVND (reference sequence). V lost 6 bases and J lost 10; bases outside the gene matches: 12. The CDR3, as DNA: TGTGCCAGTAGCGGGGGGTGGTTCGGCGGGGAGCAGTTCTTC. This gives the protein CASSGGWFGGEQFF.

This sequence joins TRBV18 and TRBJ1-2; D unclear. Trimming left V 3 bases short and J 2 bases short, with 10 bases between. The CDR3 has 14 residues. Germline loops: CDR1 KGHSH, CDR2 LQKENI. CDR3 DNA sequence: TGTGCCAGCTCACCCCGGGAGCTAAACTATGGCTACACCTTC. It is translated as CASSPRELNYGYTF.